The rows below give T cell receptor beta chains drawn from one sample of a study of shared clonotypes between healthy human individuals. Data came from immunoSEQ multiplex PCR; TCRdb stores just in-frame clones and leaves some out. Of over 700,000 clones listed, 72% are singletons. What was sequenced was memory CD4+ T cells sorted from blood. These TCRs come from a woman in her thirties in good health. CDR3s include the opening cysteine and the closing phenylalanine or tryptophan. The D gene is left open where the match is weak. Expanded clones get a size class; other rows say once, few or many, or leave the size out.

j_call,clone_size,d_call,v_call,cdr3_nt,cdr3_aa
TRBJ1-3,few,NA,TRBV2,TGTGCCAGCAGTGACAGGGGCTACTCCGGAAACACCATATATTTT,CASSDRGYSGNTIYF
TRBJ2-2,NA,TRBD2,TRBV10-2,TGCGCCAGCCGGGACTACAACACCGGGGAGCTGTTTTTT,CASRDYNTGELFF
TRBJ2-3,NA,TRBD2,TRBV7-3,TGTGCCAGCAGCATTAGGGCTGGCGGGAGGGCCCTCGGAGATACGCAGTATTTT,CASSIRAGGRALGDTQYF
TRBJ2-1,NA,TRBD2,TRBV7-2,TGTGCCAGCAGCTTACGGACTAGCGGGATCAATGAGCAGTTCTTC,CASSLRTSGINEQFF
TRBJ2-7,NA,TRBD2,TRBV19,TGTGCCAGTAGTATTAAGCGGGAGGGCCCATACGAGCAGTACTTC,CASSIKREGPYEQYF
TRBJ1-1,once,NA,TRBV10-2,TGCGCCAGCAGCGAACAGGGGAACACTGAAGCTTTCTTT,CASSEQGNTEAFF
TRBJ2-1,once,TRBD2,TRBV10-2,TGCGCCAGCAATGGCCCCGGGACTAGCGGGAACAATGAGCAGTTCTTC,CASNGPGTSGNNEQFF
TRBJ2-7,NA,NA,TRBV6-5,TGTGCCAGCAGTTCGGACATTCCTACCTACGAGCAGTACTTC,CASSSDIPTYEQYF
TRBJ1-5,NA,NA,TRBV6-6,TGTGCCAGCAGTAACGGGGGGTGGGGCCAGCCCCAGCATTTT,CASSNGGWGQPQHF
TRBJ2-7,NA,NA,TRBV28,TGTGCCAGCAGTCCTACCCCAGGCGGCAACTCCTACGAGCAGTACTTC,CASSPTPGGNSYEQYF
TRBJ1-1,NA,NA,TRBV11-3,TGTGCCAGCAGCTTGGGACGGAACACTGAAGCTTTCTTT,CASSLGRNTEAFF
TRBJ2-1,few,NA,TRBV2,TGTGCCAGCAGTGTAAGGCGGAGTCAATACAATGAGCAGTTCTTC,CASSVRRSQYNEQFF
TRBJ2-1,few,TRBD2,TRBV5-1,TGCGCCAGCAGCTTGGGGACGAAAGCGGGAGGAGGGGATGAGCAGTTCTTC,CASSLGTKAGGGDEQFF
TRBJ2-3,NA,NA,TRBV15,TGTGCCACCAGTACTGACCCGGGAGAAAGGGGATCGATAGATACGCAGTATTTT,CATSTDPGERGSIDTQYF
TRBJ1-1,NA,TRBD1,TRBV19,TGTGCCAGTAGTATATACGGACAGGATTCTTCTGAAGCTTTCTTT,CASSIYGQDSSEAFF
TRBJ2-1,NA,TRBD1,TRBV6-1,TGTGCCAGCAGGGGACAGGGAGGCTCCTACAATGAGCAGTTCTTC,CASRGQGGSYNEQFF
TRBJ2-5,NA,TRBD2,TRBV30,TGTGCCTGGAGGCGGGCTAGCGGGGGCCAAGAGACCCAGTACTTC,CAWRRASGGQETQYF
TRBJ2-7,NA,TRBD2,TRBV30,TGTGCCTGGAGCTTTAATGCAGCGGGATATGCGTACGAGCAGTACTTC,CAWSFNAAGYAYEQYF
TRBJ1-5,NA,NA,TRBV28,TGTGCCAGCAGTTTAAACAGGGACTATCAGCCCCAGCATTTT,CASSLNRDYQPQHF
TRBJ2-2,NA,NA,TRBV7-9,TGTGCCAGCAGCTTAGCCGGTCCAAACACCGGGGAGCTGTTTTTT,CASSLAGPNTGELFF
TRBJ1-5,NA,TRBD1,TRBV6-1,TGTGCCAGCAGTGAGATGCCCACAGGGGGCGGTCAGCCCCAGCATTTT,CASSEMPTGGGQPQHF
TRBJ2-1,NA,TRBD1,TRBV4-2,TGTGCCAGCAGCTATAACAGGGGGCTGAACAATGAGCAGTTCTTC,CASSYNRGLNNEQFF
TRBJ2-1,NA,NA,TRBV18,TGTGCCAGCTCACCGCAGGGAAATGAGCAGTTCTTC,CASSPQGNEQFF
TRBJ2-7,NA,NA,TRBV6-5,TGTGCCAGCAGTGCTACAGGGTTACGGGAGCAGTACTTC,CASSATGLREQYF
TRBJ2-1,NA,TRBD2,TRBV19,TGTGCCAGTAGCCGGGGACTAGCGGGGGACAATGAGCAGTTCTTC,CASSRGLAGDNEQFF
TRBJ1-2,NA,NA,TRBV10-2,TGCGCCAGCTTCGGGATCTCTCTTACGGACAACTATGGCTACACCTTC,CASFGISLTDNYGYTF
TRBJ1-2,few,NA,TRBV28,TGTGCCAGCACCAAACAGGGCTCGGGCTATGGCTACACCTTC,CASTKQGSGYGYTF
TRBJ2-7,NA,TRBD1,TRBV7-8,TGTGCCAGCGGGACAGGGGGGGTCTCCTACGAGCAGTACTTC,CASGTGGVSYEQYF
TRBJ1-5,few,NA,TRBV6-1,TGTGCCAGCAGCGAAGAACAGGGATGGCATCAGCCCCAGCATTTT,CASSEEQGWHQPQHF
TRBJ2-1,NA,NA,TRBV6-1,TGTGCGTCTGCGCCCTTATACAATGAGCAGTTCTTC,CASAPLYNEQFF
TRBJ2-1,NA,TRBD1,TRBV13,TGTGCCAGCAGCCCTGGACAGGGGGTGGCGAATGAGCAGTTCTTC,CASSPGQGVANEQFF
TRBJ1-5,NA,NA,TRBV19,TGTGCCAGTAAGGTGGCAGTTTATAGCAATCAGCCCCAGCATTTT,CASKVAVYSNQPQHF
TRBJ2-7,NA,NA,TRBV18,TGTGCCAGCTCACCATGGGAGGATGCCCAAGGGCAGCAGTACTTC,CASSPWEDAQGQQYF
TRBJ2-7,once,NA,TRBV27,TGTGCCAGCAGTTTTCGAGCGGAGTCTCGGCAGTACTTC,CASSFRAESRQYF
TRBJ2-2,NA,NA,TRBV6-4,TGTGCCAGCAGTGCCGAACTAGCTGCCGGGGAGCTGTTTTTT,CASSAELAAGELFF
TRBJ2-7,few,NA,TRBV19,TGTGCCAGTAGTGCGGACATTTCCTACGAGCAGTACTTC,CASSADISYEQYF
TRBJ2-3,NA,TRBD2,TRBV15,TGTGCCACCAGCAGAGGGGGAGCGGGGGAAGATACGCAGTATTTT,CATSRGGAGEDTQYF
TRBJ2-7,NA,NA,TRBV6-1,TGTGCCAGCCTCAGCGAAAGATACGAGCAGTACTTC,CASLSERYEQYF
TRBJ2-6,NA,NA,TRBV5-1,TGCGCCAGCAGCTTGGATGGAGGGTTCGCTGGGGCCAACGTCCTGACTTTC,CASSLDGGFAGANVLTF
TRBJ1-2,NA,TRBD1,TRBV6-5,TGTGCCAGCATCCAGGGGGGGAACTATGGCTACACCTTC,CASIQGGNYGYTF
TRBJ1-2,NA,NA,TRBV10-3,TGTGCCATCAGTGAGATGGGGGGGCGGCACTATGGCTACACCTTC,CAISEMGGRHYGYTF
TRBJ2-7,NA,NA,TRBV7-9,TGTGCCAGCAGCTTAGTAAGTCACGAGCAGTACTTC,CASSLVSHEQYF
TRBJ2-7,NA,TRBD2,TRBV5-1,TGCGCCAGCAGCTTGGGCCCAGCGGGGATTTCCTACGAGCAGTACTTC,CASSLGPAGISYEQYF
TRBJ1-1,NA,TRBD1,TRBV6-1,TGTGCCAGCAGACCCAATGACAGGGTGAACACTGAAGCTTTCTTT,CASRPNDRVNTEAFF
TRBJ2-1,NA,NA,TRBV6-5,TGTGCCAGCAGTACCCCCCGTGGCAAGTACAATGAGCAGTTCTTC,CASSTPRGKYNEQFF
TRBJ1-2,NA,NA,TRBV7-9,TGTGCCAGCAGCTTAGAAGGTGCGGATTGGATCTATGGCTACACCTTC,CASSLEGADWIYGYTF
TRBJ2-3,NA,TRBD2,TRBV30,TGTGCCTGGAACGGCGGGAGAGGCACAGATACGCAGTATTTT,CAWNGGRGTDTQYF
TRBJ1-2,once,TRBD1,TRBV7-9,TGTGCCAGCAGCTTAACCGGGGACAGGGTTTATGGCTACACCTTC,CASSLTGDRVYGYTF
TRBJ2-5,NA,NA,TRBV7-9,TGTGCCAGCAGCCGTCCCCTAGCGTTCGGAGAGACCCAGTACTTC,CASSRPLAFGETQYF
TRBJ2-1,NA,TRBD2,TRBV6-1,TGTGCCAGCAGTGAATGGGGAGCAGGACTAGACAATGAGCAGTTCTTC,CASSEWGAGLDNEQFF
TRBJ1-4,NA,NA,TRBV2,TGTGCCAGCAGTGAAACGCTTAGAGAGGTTAATGAAAAACTGTTTTTT,CASSETLREVNEKLFF
TRBJ2-2,NA,NA,TRBV6-4,TGTGCCAGCAGTGGACAGCACACCGGGGAGCTGTTTTTT,CASSGQHTGELFF
TRBJ2-1,NA,TRBD1,TRBV5-4,TGTGCCAGCAGCCCCGGGACAGGGGGGAATGAGCAGTTCTTC,CASSPGTGGNEQFF